This T cell receptor beta chain was sequenced during a study of a mutant IDH1 vaccine in newly diagnosed glioma. The study's findings and limits: Detectable vaccine-induced immune responses arose in 80% to 95% of patients.

Sample time point: baseline, week 1 (first vaccination visit). Described treatment: pre-vaccination baseline after standard-of-care therapy. The protocol was immunoSEQ multiplex PCR, while the TCRdb copy is restricted to in-frame clones and leaves out a portion. The sample comprises 65,000 to 70,000 clones, 65% to 90% of which are singletons, and approximately 2.6% rests with the top ten. Notes on this clone: Its antigen is unknown.

Specimen: PBMCs, collected from a glioma patient treated with radiotherapy, temozolomide or both. This TCR was recovered from a man aged 30 to 39 with glioma.

CDR3 sequence (DNA): TGTGCCAGCAGCCCACGTGAGGCGGGGGCGCAGACAGATACGCAGTATTTT. This gives the protein CASSPREAGAQTDTQYF. The rearrangement links TRBV7-6 to TRBJ2-3; tentatively, D is TRBD2 (7 bases). The CDR3 length is 17 residues. CDR1 SGHVS and CDR2 FNYEAQ come from the germline V gene. Trimming took off 5 bases at V and 3 bases at J, with 21 bases between the two ends.